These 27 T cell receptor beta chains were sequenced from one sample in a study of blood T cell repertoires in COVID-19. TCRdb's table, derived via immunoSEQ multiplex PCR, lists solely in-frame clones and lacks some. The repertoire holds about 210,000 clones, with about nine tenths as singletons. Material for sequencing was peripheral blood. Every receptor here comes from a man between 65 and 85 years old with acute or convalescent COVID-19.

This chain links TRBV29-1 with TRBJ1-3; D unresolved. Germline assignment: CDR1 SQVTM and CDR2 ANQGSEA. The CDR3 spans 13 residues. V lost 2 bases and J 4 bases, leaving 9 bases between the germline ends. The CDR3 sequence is CSVERVVGNTIYF. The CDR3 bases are TGCAGCGTTGAACGGGTTGTGGGAAACACCATATATTTT. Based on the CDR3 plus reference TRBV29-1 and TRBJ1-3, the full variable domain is SAVISQKPSRDICQRGTSLTIQCQVDSQVTMMFWYRQQPGQSLTLIATANQGSEATYESGFVIDKFPISRPNLTFSTLTVSNMSPEDSSIYLCSVERVVGNTIYFGEGSWLTVV.

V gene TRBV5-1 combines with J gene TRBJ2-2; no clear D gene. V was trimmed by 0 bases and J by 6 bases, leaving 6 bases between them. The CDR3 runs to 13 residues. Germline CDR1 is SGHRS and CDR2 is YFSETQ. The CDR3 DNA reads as TGCGCCAGCAGCTTGGTGGGCTCCGGGGAGCTGTTTTTT. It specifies CASSLVGSGELFF.

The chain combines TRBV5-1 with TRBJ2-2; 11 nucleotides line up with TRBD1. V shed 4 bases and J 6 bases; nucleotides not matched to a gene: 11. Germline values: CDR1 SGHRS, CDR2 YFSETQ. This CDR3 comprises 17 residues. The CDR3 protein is CASSAGSGTGGPGELFF. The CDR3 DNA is TGCGCCAGCAGCGCAGGATCCGGGACAGGGGGTCCCGGGGAGCTGTTTTTT.

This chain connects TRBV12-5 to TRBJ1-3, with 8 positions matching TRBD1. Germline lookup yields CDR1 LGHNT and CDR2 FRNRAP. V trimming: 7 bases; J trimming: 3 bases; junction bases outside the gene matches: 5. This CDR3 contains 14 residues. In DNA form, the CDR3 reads TGTGCTAGTGCCCCTGGGACAGGTGGAAACACCATATATTTT. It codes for CASAPGTGGNTIYF.

Here the CDR3 DNA reads TGTGCCAGCAGCCGTGACAGTTTATATAATGAAAAACTGTTTTTT. Translating gives CASSRDSLYNEKLFF. The chain couples TRBV5-5 to TRBJ1-4, with TRBD1 as a possible D gene (5 bases). This CDR3 is 15 amino acids long. Trimming took off 4 bases at V and 4 bases at J, with 14 bases between the two ends. Germline V gene data show CDR1 as SGHKS and CDR2 as YYEKEE (reference sequence).

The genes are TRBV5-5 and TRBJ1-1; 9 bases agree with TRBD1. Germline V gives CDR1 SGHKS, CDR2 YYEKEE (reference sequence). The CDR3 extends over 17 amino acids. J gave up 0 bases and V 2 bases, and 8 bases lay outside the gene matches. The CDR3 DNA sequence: TGTGCCAGCAGCTTAGCCGGGACAGGGTTCGTGAACACTGAAGCTTTCTTT. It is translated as CASSLAGTGFVNTEAFF.

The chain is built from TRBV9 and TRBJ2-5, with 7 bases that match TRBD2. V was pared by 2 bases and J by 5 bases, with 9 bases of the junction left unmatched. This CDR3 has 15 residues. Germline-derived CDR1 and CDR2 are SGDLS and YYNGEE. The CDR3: CASSVAAGVGETQYF. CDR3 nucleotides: TGTGCCAGCAGCGTCGCTGCGGGGGTGGGGGAGACCCAGTACTTC.

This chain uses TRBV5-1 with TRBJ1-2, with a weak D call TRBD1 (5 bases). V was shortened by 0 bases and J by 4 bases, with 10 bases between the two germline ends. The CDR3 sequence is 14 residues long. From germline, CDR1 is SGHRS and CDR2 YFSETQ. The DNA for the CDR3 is TGCGCCAGCAGCTTGGATGGGGCCCTCTATGGCTACACCTTC. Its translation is CASSLDGALYGYTF.

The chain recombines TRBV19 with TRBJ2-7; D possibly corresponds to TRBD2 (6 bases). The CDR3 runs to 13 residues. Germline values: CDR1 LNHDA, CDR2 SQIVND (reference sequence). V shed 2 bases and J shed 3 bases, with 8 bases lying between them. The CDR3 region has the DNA TGTGCCAGTAGTATAATGGAGGGCTACGAGCAGTACTTC. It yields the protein CASSIMEGYEQYF.

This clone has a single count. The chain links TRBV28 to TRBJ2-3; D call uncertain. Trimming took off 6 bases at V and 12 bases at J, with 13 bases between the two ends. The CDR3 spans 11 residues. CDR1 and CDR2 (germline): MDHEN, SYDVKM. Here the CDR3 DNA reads TGTGCCAGCAGCTTGGTTAGCTCCCAGTATTTT. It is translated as CASSLVSSQYF.

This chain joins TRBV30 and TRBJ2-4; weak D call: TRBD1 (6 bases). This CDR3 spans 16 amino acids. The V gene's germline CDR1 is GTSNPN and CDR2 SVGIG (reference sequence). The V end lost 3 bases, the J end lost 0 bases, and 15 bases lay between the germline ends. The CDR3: CAWRGTHGLAKNIQYF. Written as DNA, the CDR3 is TGTGCCTGGAGGGGGACACACGGTCTAGCCAAAAACATTCAGTACTTC.

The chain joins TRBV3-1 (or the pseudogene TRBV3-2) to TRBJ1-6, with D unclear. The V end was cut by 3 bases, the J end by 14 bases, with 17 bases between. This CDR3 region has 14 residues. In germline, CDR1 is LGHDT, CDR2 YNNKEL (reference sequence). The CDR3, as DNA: TGTGCCAGCAGCCATCCCGATAACCTAGAAACCCTCCACTTT. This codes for CASSHPDNLETLHF.

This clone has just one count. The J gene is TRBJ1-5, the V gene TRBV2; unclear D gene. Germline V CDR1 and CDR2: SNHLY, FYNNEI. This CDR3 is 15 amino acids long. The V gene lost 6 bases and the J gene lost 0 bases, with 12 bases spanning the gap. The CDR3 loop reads CASRLRLSSNQPQHF. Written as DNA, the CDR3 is TGTGCCAGCAGGCTACGACTAAGTAGCAATCAGCCCCAGCATTTT.

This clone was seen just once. The CDR3 region has the DNA TGCGCCAGCAGCCAAGAGGGGGCAAGAGGTACGCAGTATTTT. It yields the protein CASSQEGARGTQYF. The V gene is TRBV4-3, the J gene TRBJ2-3, with D maybe TRBD1 (6 bases). This CDR3 contains 14 residues. Germline CDR1 and CDR2: LGHNA and YSLEER. V gave up 0 bases and J gave up 8 bases, with 12 bases separating them.

The CDR3 sequence is CASSLLAGLRSFNYGYTF. In nucleotides, the CDR3 is TGTGCCAGCAGCTTATTAGCAGGGCTAAGAAGTTTTAACTATGGCTACACCTTC. This chain uses TRBV7-9 with TRBJ1-2; a possible D gene is TRBD1 (5 bases). With 2 bases removed from V and 1 base from J, the gap between germline ends came to 20 bases. CDR1 and CDR2 from the germline V gene are SEHNR and FQNEAQ (reference sequence). This CDR3 comprises 18 residues. Using reference TRBV7-9 and TRBJ1-2 for the parts outside the CDR3, the full variable domain is DTGVSQNPRHKITKRGQNVTFRCDPISEHNRLYWYRQTLGQGPEFLTYFQNEAQLEKSRLLSDRFSAERPKGSFSTLEIQRTEQGDSAMYLCASSLLAGLRSFNYGYTFGSGTRLTVV.

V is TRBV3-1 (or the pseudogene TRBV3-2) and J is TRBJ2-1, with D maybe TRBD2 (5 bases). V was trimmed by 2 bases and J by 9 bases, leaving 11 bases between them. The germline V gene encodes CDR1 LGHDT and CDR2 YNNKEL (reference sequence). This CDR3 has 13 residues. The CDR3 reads CASSQLANAEQFF. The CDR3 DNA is TGTGCCAGCAGCCAATTAGCGAACGCTGAGCAGTTCTTC.

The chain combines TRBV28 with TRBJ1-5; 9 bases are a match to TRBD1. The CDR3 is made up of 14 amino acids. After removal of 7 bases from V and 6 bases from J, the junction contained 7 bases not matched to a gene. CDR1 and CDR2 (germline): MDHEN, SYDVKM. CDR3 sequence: CASTRDRVAQPQHF. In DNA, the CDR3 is TGTGCCAGCACCCGGGACAGGGTCGCTCAGCCCCAGCATTTT.

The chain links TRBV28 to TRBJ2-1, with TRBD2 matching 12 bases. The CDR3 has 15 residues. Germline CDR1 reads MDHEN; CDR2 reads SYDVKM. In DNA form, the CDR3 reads TGTGCAGTATTTGGTGGACTAGCGGGATCCAATGAGCAGTTCTTC. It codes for CAVFGGLAGSNEQFF.

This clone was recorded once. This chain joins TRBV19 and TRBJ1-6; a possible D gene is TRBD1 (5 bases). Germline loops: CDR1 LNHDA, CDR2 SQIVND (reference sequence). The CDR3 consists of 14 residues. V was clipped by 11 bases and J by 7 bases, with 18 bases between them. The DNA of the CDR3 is TGTGCCGCCAAGGGACTCACTCCCAATTCACCCCTCCACTTT. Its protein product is CAAKGLTPNSPLHF.

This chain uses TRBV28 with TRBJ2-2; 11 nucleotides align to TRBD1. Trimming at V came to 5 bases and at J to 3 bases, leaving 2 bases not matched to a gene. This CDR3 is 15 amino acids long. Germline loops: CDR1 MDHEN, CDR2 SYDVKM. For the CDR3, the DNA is TGTGCCAGCAGTACGGGACAGGGGGACACCGGGGAGCTGTTTTTT. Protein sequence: CASSTGQGDTGELFF. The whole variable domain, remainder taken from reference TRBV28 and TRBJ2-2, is DVKVTQSSRYLVKRTGEKVFLECVQDMDHENMFWYRQDPGLGLRLIYFSYDVKMKEKGDIPEGYSVSREKKERFSLILESASTNQTSMYLCASSTGQGDTGELFFGEGSRLTVL.

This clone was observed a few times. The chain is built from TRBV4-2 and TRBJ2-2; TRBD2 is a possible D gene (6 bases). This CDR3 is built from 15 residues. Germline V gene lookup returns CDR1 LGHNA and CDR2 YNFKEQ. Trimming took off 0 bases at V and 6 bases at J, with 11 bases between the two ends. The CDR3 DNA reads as TGTGCCAGCAGCCAAGAGGACGGGGGAGCCGGGGAGCTGTTTTTT. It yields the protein CASSQEDGGAGELFF.

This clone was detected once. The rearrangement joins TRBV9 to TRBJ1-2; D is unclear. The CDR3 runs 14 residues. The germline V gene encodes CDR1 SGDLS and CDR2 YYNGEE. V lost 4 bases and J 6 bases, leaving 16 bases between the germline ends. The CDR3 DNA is TGTGCCAGCAGCTTGCTGGGTGGGAGGGATGGCTACACCTTC. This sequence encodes CASSLLGGRDGYTF.

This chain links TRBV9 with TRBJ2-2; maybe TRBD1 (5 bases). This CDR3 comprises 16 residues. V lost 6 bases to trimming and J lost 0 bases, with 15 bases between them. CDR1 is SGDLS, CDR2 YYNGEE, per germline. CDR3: CASNISPGTNTGELFF. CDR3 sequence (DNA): TGTGCCAGCAACATCAGCCCAGGGACGAACACCGGGGAGCTGTTTTTT.

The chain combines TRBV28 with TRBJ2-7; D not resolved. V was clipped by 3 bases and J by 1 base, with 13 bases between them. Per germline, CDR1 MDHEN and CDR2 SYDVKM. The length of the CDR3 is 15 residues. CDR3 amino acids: CASSLHSAGSYEQYF. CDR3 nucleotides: TGTGCCAGCAGTTTGCATTCTGCCGGTTCCTACGAGCAGTACTTC.

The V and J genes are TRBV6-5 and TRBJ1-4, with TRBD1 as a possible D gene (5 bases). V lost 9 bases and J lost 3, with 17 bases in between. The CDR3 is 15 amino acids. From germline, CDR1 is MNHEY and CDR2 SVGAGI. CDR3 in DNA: TGTGCCAGTACCCTTGGGGGACTACCTAATGAAAAACTGTTTTTT. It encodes CASTLGGLPNEKLFF.

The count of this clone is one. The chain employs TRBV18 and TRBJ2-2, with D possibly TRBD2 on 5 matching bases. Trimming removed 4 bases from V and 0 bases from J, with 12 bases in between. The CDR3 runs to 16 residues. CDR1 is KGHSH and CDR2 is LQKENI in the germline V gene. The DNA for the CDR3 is TGTGCCAGCTCACGGGCCGGGAATTCGAACACCGGGGAGCTGTTTTTT. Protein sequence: CASSRAGNSNTGELFF.

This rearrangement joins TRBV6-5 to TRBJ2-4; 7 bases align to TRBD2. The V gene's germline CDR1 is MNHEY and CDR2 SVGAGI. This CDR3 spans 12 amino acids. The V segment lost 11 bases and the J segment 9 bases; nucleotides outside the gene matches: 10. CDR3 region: CAAMGGVVIQYF. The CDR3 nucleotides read TGTGCCGCGATGGGGGGGGTCGTCATTCAGTACTTC.